A selection of T cell receptor beta chains follows, all from one sample in a study of OX40 agonist ivuxolimab in advanced cancers. The method was immunoSEQ multiplex PCR; TCRdb's version includes in-frame clones alone and lacks a portion of them. The repertoire holds tens of thousands of clones, with 75% to 85% as singletons. Sequencing was performed on CD4+ or CD8+ T cells sorted from blood, taken in a trial of the OX40 agonist ivuxolimab. Receptors originate from an adult with an advanced solid tumor such as melanoma, head and neck, liver or kidney cancer. Both conserved end residues are part of each CDR3. The D gene is left open where the match is weak. Only some rows state a clone size, as once, few, many or a class for expanded clones.

>TRBV6-5|TRBJ1-2|-|-
TGTGCCAGCAGAAGCCCATCCAACTATGGCTACACCTTC
CASRSPSNYGYTF
>TRBV7-6|TRBJ2-7|-|few
TGTGCCAGCAGCCGTGGCGGGACCGAGGGCGAGCAGTACTTC
CASSRGGTEGEQYF
>TRBV5-5|TRBJ1-2|TRBD1|-
TGTGCCAGCAGCGTGACAGGGGATCTGGGCTACACCTTC
CASSVTGDLGYTF
>TRBV7-7|TRBJ2-2|-|-
TGTGCCAGCAGCTTCCGCGTCCACGGGGAGCTGTTTTTT
CASSFRVHGELFF
>TRBV11-2|TRBJ2-2|TRBD2|-
TGTGCCAGCAGCCCGGGACTAGCGGGAGGGCTCACCGGGGAGCTGTTTTTT
CASSPGLAGGLTGELFF
>TRBV15|TRBJ2-1|TRBD1|-
TGTGCCACCAGCAGAGATCTGATGACAGGGGATGGTGAGCAGTTCTTC
CATSRDLMTGDGEQFF
>TRBV5-1|TRBJ1-1|-|-
TGCGCCAGCAGCCTTTCGAGGCAGCCTAACACTGAAGCTTTCTTT
CASSLSRQPNTEAFF
>TRBV15|TRBJ2-1|-|-
TGTGCCACCAGCCCTTGGGACTCTTCCAGTATCAATGAGCAGTTCTTC
CATSPWDSSSINEQFF
>TRBV11-2|TRBJ1-1|-|-
TGTGCCAGCAGCTTAGATACGGGGCAAGAATGGGTGACTGAAGCTTTCTTT
CASSLDTGQEWVTEAFF
>TRBV29-1|TRBJ2-7|TRBD1|-
TGCAGCGTCGCCGGGACAGGGAACGAGCAGTACTTC
CSVAGTGNEQYF
>TRBV30|TRBJ1-1|-|-
TGTGCCTGGTCCGGCGGGATCACTGAAGCTTTCTTT
CAWSGGITEAFF
>TRBV7-2|TRBJ1-1|TRBD1|-
TGTGCCAGCAGCTTTCCGACCAAGGGGGCGACCATGAACACTGAAGCTTTCTTT
CASSFPTKGATMNTEAFF
>TRBV4-2|TRBJ2-7|TRBD2|-
TGTGCCAGCAGCCAAGTGGCGGGAGGAAGCTCCTACGAGCAGTACTTC
CASSQVAGGSSYEQYF
>TRBV5-1|TRBJ1-3|-|-
TGCGCCAGCAGCTTCGAGGGAGGGATTGATGGAAACACCATATATTTT
CASSFEGGIDGNTIYF
>TRBV7-2|TRBJ2-7|TRBD1|once
TGTGCCAGCAGCTTGTCAGGGGGAACCTACGAGCAGTACTTC
CASSLSGGTYEQYF
>TRBV7-8|TRBJ2-7|TRBD2|-
TGTGCCAGCAGCTTAGGACTAGCGGGCTACGAGCAGTACTTC
CASSLGLAGYEQYF
>TRBV18|TRBJ1-1|TRBD1|medium-sized
TGTGCCAGCTCAACGGGACAGCAGAACACTGAAGCTTTCTTT
CASSTGQQNTEAFF
>TRBV6-7|TRBJ2-7|TRBD2|once
TGTGCCAGCAGTCCTATCTGGACGGGGGCCGAGCGGGAGTGCGGCGAGCAGTACTTC
CASSPIWTGAERECGEQYF
>TRBV7-2|TRBJ2-3|-|-
TGTGCCAGCAGCTTAGCGGGGGCGGGGACCACAGATACGCAGTATTTT
CASSLAGAGTTDTQYF
>TRBV28|TRBJ2-6|-|-
TGTGCCAGCAGTTTACCCCGAGGGTCTGGGGCCAACGTCCTGACTTTC
CASSLPRGSGANVLTF
>TRBV11-2|TRBJ1-6|-|-
TGTGCCAGCAGCTTGGCGGGACTGACAAATTCACCCCTCCACTTT
CASSLAGLTNSPLHF
>TRBV5-4|TRBJ2-7|-|-
TGTGCCAGCAGCTTGGCCGTAAGCTCCTACGAGCAGTACTTC
CASSLAVSSYEQYF
>TRBV19|TRBJ1-1|-|-
TGTGCCAGTAGTATGGCTATTCGGGGGGTCAATGAAGCTTTCTTT
CASSMAIRGVNEAFF
>TRBV27|TRBJ1-1|TRBD1|-
TGTGCCAGCAGCTTCCGACAGGGGAACACTGAAGCTTTCTTT
CASSFRQGNTEAFF
>TRBV7-9|TRBJ2-3|-|-
TGTGCCAGCAGGGAGATTGACGTCCGGGGTACAGATACGCAGTATTTT
CASREIDVRGTDTQYF
>TRBV19|TRBJ1-5|TRBD1|few
TGTGCCAGTAGGGGGACAGGGATGCGACCTCAGCCCCAGCATTTT
CASRGTGMRPQPQHF
>TRBV19|TRBJ2-2|TRBD2|-
TGTGCCAGTAGTATAGGGGGTAGCGGGAGAGCTGGGGAGCTGTTTTTT
CASSIGGSGRAGELFF
>TRBV19|TRBJ2-4|TRBD2|-
TGTGCCAGTCGACTAGCGGGAGAAAATCAGTACTTC
CASRLAGENQYF
>TRBV28|TRBJ2-5|-|-
TGTGCCAGCAGGACGTCTCCAAGGGGATCCGAGACCCAGTACTTC
CASRTSPRGSETQYF
>TRBV2|TRBJ1-2|-|-
TGTGCCAGCAGGTCGACAAGAAGCTATGGCTACACCTTC
CASRSTRSYGYTF
>TRBV6-4|TRBJ2-2|TRBD1|-
TGTGCCAGCAGAGGACAGGCCCGTAACACCGGGGAGCTGTTTTTT
CASRGQARNTGELFF
>TRBV6-5|TRBJ2-7|TRBD2|-
TGTGCCAGCATTGGGCGGGGGACCTACGAGCAGTACTTC
CASIGRGTYEQYF
>TRBV5-4|TRBJ1-4|-|once
TGTGCCAGCAGCTTAGGACGGAATAATGAAAAACTGTTTTTT
CASSLGRNNEKLFF
>TRBV19|TRBJ2-3|TRBD2|-
TGTGCCAGTAGCCGACCCCGAGCGGGAGGGGGAGATACGCAGTATTTT
CASSRPRAGGGDTQYF
>TRBV28|TRBJ2-3|TRBD2|few
TGTGCCAGCAGTAGCGGGGCGGTCAAGTATTTT
CASSSGAVKYF
>TRBV6-6|TRBJ2-7|TRBD1|few
TGTGCCAGCAGTTACTCGGACAGGACCTCCTACGAGCAGTACTTC
CASSYSDRTSYEQYF
>TRBV6-6|TRBJ2-7|TRBD1|-
TGTGCCAGCAGCCAGGGACAGAGGTCCTACGAGCAGTACTTC
CASSQGQRSYEQYF
>TRBV30|TRBJ1-1|-|few
TGTGCCTGGAGTGTAAAACTGGGCGGAGCTTTCTTT
CAWSVKLGGAFF
>TRBV4-2|TRBJ2-3|TRBD1|-
TGTGCCAGCGCATCGTCGGCAGGGGGCTTCGATACGCAGTATTTT
CASASSAGGFDTQYF
>TRBV15|TRBJ2-3|TRBD2|-
TGTGCCACCAGCAGAGGGACTAGAACAGATACGCAGTATTTT
CATSRGTRTDTQYF
>TRBV30|TRBJ2-7|-|-
TGTGCCTGGAGGGGGACTGGTACCTACGAGCAGTACTTC
CAWRGTGTYEQYF
>TRBV10-3|TRBJ2-1|TRBD2|-
TGTGCCACCGAAACTAGCGGGCGACCCTCCTACAATGAGCAGTTCTTC
CATETSGRPSYNEQFF
>TRBV27|TRBJ2-6|-|few
TGTGCCAGCAGCCCGATGTTCCAACCATTATCTGGGGCCAACGTCCTGACTTTC
CASSPMFQPLSGANVLTF
>TRBV7-2|TRBJ2-7|-|-
TGTGCCAGCAGCTCCGGGTTCCTCTCCTACGAGCAGTACTTC
CASSSGFLSYEQYF
>TRBV19|TRBJ2-1|TRBD2|-
TGTGCCAGTAGTATAGACCGTCTAGCGGGATTGAACAATGAGCAGTTCTTC
CASSIDRLAGLNNEQFF
>TRBV6-5|TRBJ2-2|-|-
TGTGCCAGCACCAGGGAAGTTGACACCGGGGAGCTGTTTTTT
CASTREVDTGELFF
>TRBV5-4|TRBJ2-3|TRBD2|-
TGTGCCAGCAGCTGGGGGGGAAGCGGGAGAGATACGCAGTATTTT
CASSWGGSGRDTQYF
>TRBV29-1|TRBJ2-7|TRBD2|-
TGCAGCGTTGAACGTACGGGGGGCGAGCAGTACTTC
CSVERTGGEQYF
>TRBV15|TRBJ1-4|-|once
TGTGCCACCAGCAGAGATCGACAAGGTGGGGAAAGACTGTTTTTT
CATSRDRQGGERLFF
>TRBV5-5|TRBJ1-1|-|-
TGTGCCAGCAGCCAGCAGTACCAGGGTGAAGCTTTCTTT
CASSQQYQGEAFF
>TRBV11-2|TRBJ2-3|TRBD1|-
TGTGCCAGCAGCTTTCGACAGGGGGTCACAGATACGCAGTATTTT
CASSFRQGVTDTQYF
>TRBV5-1|TRBJ1-1|TRBD1|-
TGCGCCAGCAGCACGGGACAGGGTGGGGGCAATACTGAAGCTTTCTTT
CASSTGQGGGNTEAFF
>TRBV29-1|TRBJ1-4|TRBD1|-
TGCAGCGTTGATGAGACAGGGTCAAGTGAACTGTTTTTT
CSVDETGSSELFF
>TRBV25-1|TRBJ1-1|-|once
TGTGCCAGCAGTCAACAGGGTCGCGCTGAAGCTTTCTTT
CASSQQGRAEAFF
>TRBV7-2|TRBJ2-4|-|-
TGTGCCAGCAGCCACCGTGGGGACATTCAGTACTTC
CASSHRGDIQYF
>TRBV18|TRBJ2-6|-|-
TGTGCCAGCTCACCAGACTCTGGGGCCAACGTCCTGACTTTC
CASSPDSGANVLTF
>TRBV7-8|TRBJ1-1|-|-
TGTGCCAGCAGCCCTGGGGGACACAGGGCTTTCTTT
CASSPGGHRAFF
>TRBV19|TRBJ2-3|-|-
TGTGCCAGTAGTACCTCCGGTGGGCCAGATACGCAGTATTTT
CASSTSGGPDTQYF
>TRBV6-1|TRBJ1-6|-|-
TGTGCCAGCAGTGAAGTTAGGGGCAATTCACCCCTCCACTTT
CASSEVRGNSPLHF